These 5 T cell receptor beta chains were sequenced from one sample in a study of CD4 and CD8 cells across lung adenocarcinoma regions. TCRdb reprocessed the PCR reads via MiXCR and lists one record per CDR3 protein. The table lists 6,500 to 10,000 distinct CDR3 sequences, about 56% of them singletons. Sequences were obtained from CD8+ T cells from the center of a lung tumor. The source of these receptors is a female donor with lung adenocarcinoma. The CD4 and CD8 labels of this study may be unreliable.

The CDR3 sequence: CASRDRLAGYTDTQYF. Here the CDR3 DNA reads TGTGCCAGCAGGGATCGGCTAGCGGGATACACAGATACGCAGTATTTT. This chain links TRBV6-1 with TRBJ2-3; 9 nucleotides agree with TRBD2. V shed 6 bases, J shed 2 bases, and the junction held 9 bases outside the gene matches. Germline-derived CDR1 and CDR2 are MNHNS and SASEGT. The CDR3 consists of 16 residues.

Details on this clonotype: A junction end diverges from the germline sequence, so it may reflect a read error. CDR3 in amino acids: CASSVRRSKDIQYF. The DNA for the CDR3 is TGTGCCAGCAGCGTGAGGAGAAGCAAAGACATTCAGTATTTC. This rearrangement joins TRBV7-3 to TRBJ2-3; no reliable D call. Germline V CDR1 and CDR2: SGHTA, FQGTGA. The CDR3 loop spans 14 amino acids.

This clonotype was seen at least ten times. At one of its ends the junction is not consistent with the germline gene, which may arise from a read error. The chain uses TRBV7-7 and TRBJ2-7, with 7 bases lining up with TRBD2. The length of the CDR3 is 13 residues. Per the germline V gene, CDR1 is SSHAT and CDR2 is FNYEAQ (reference sequence). The CDR3 bases are TGTGCTAGCAGCCCCAGCGGGACCTACGAGCAGTACTTC. Its protein product is CASSPSGTYEQYF. The whole variable domain, filled in from reference TRBV7-7 and TRBJ2-7, reads GAGVSQSPRYKVTKRGQDVTLRCDPISSHATLYWYQQALGQGPEFLTYFNYEAQPDKSGLPSDRFSAERPEGSISTLTIQRTEQRDSAMYRCASSPSGTYEQYFGPGTRLTVT.

As for this clonotype: A junction boundary mismatches the germline segment, possibly from a read error. The rearrangement joins TRBV6-1 to TRBJ2-3; weak D call: TRBD2 (7 bases). The CDR3 is 17 residues long. Germline V gene sequence: CDR1 MNHNS, CDR2 SASEGT. CDR3 nucleotides: TGTGCCAGCAGTGAGGGGATGGGGGGACGGGGGGCAGATACGCAGTATTTC. It yields the protein CASSEGMGGRGADTQYF.

On this clonotype: At one end, the junction sequence differs from germline, possibly due to a read error. The chain couples TRBV10-3 to TRBJ2-3; D may be TRBD1 or TRBD2 (5 bases each). Germline assignment: CDR1 ENHRY and CDR2 SYGVKD. CDR3 length: 13 amino acids. The CDR3 here is CASGLGATNTQYF. DNA of the CDR3: TGCGCCTCGGGGCTCGGAGCCACAAACACGCAGTATTTC.